This TCR beta chain was recovered during a study of blood T cell repertoires in COVID-19. As for the study in general: COVID-19 samples, acute and convalescent, were from the United States, Italy and Spain. PBMCs, B-cell-depleted T cells, or T cells were the source of the cDNA or gDNA that made up the material.

Original data processing: Amplification with reference gene primers provided the estimates of nucleated cell counts. Sequencing used immunoSEQ multiplex PCR; TCRdb keeps in-frame clones, though not all of them. That table is the source of V, J and clone size, and D and trimming were worked out from the DNA. The sample records about 60,000 clones, 75% to 90% being singletons. The sample taken for sequencing was peripheral blood. This TCR was recovered from a man aged 55 to 70 with acute or convalescent COVID-19.

CDR3 loop: CASSFLARGPGQPQHF. CDR3 coding DNA: TGTGCCAGCAGTTTTTTGGCCAGGGGGCCGGGTCAGCCCCAGCATTTT. V gene TRBV28 combines with J gene TRBJ1-5; 8 nucleotides line up with TRBD1. CDR3 length: 16 amino acids. V lost 3 bases, J lost 6 bases, and 10 bases stayed unmatched. The germline CDR1 and CDR2 sequences are MDHEN and SYDVKM.